This is a list of T cell receptor beta chains from one sample in a study of T cells in narcolepsy. Only in-frame clones appear in the TCRdb table, and some are missing; sequencing was by immunoSEQ multiplex PCR. The sample lists about 40,000 clones, about 91% occurring once. The sequenced sample was CD45RA- memory CD4+ T cells from PBMCs. The receptors come from a human donor with narcolepsy. Both conserved end residues are part of each CDR3. D genes are given only for firm matches. Not every row has a clone size; where given, it reads once, few, many or a size class.

TRBV7-2	13	.	TRBJ2-6	.	TGTGCCAGCAGCTTACCTGGGGCCAACGTCCTGACTTTC	CASSLPGANVLTF
TRBV6-1	13	.	TRBJ1-2	.	TGTGCCAGCAGCCTCAGACAGGTCTATGGCTACACCTTC	CASSLRQVYGYTF
TRBV18	15	.	TRBJ2-1	.	TGTGCCAGCTCAACTTCGACAGGGGAGGGGAATGAGCAGTTCTTC	CASSTSTGEGNEQFF
TRBV5-5	12	.	TRBJ2-7	.	TGTGCCAGCAGCTTATCCGCCTACGAGCAGTACTTC	CASSLSAYEQYF
TRBV2	11	.	TRBJ1-2	.	TGTGCCAGCGGGGTTAACTATGGCTACACCTTC	CASGVNYGYTF
TRBV15	14	.	TRBJ2-2	.	TGTGCCACCAGCAGGGACCCGAACACCGGGGAGCTGTTTTTT	CATSRDPNTGELFF
TRBV9	16	TRBD1	TRBJ2-1	.	TGTGCCAGCAGCGGGAGAGGGGGCACTTGGGACAATGAGCAGTTCTTC	CASSGRGGTWDNEQFF
TRBV7-9	14	.	TRBJ2-2	.	TGTGCCAGCAGAAGGACTACTTACACCGGGGAGCTGTTTTTT	CASRRTTYTGELFF
TRBV11-2	15	.	TRBJ2-7	few	TGTGCCAGCAGCTCACGTGGGGTGGCTCACTACGAGCAGTACTTC	CASSSRGVAHYEQYF
TRBV2	14	TRBD1	TRBJ2-2	few	TGTGCCAGCTGGACAGGGGGTTTTATCGGGGAGCTGTTTTTT	CASWTGGFIGELFF
TRBV6-6	15	TRBD1	TRBJ1-4	.	TGTGCCAGCAGCACGACAGGGGGAAGGAGTGAAAAACTGTTTTTT	CASSTTGGRSEKLFF
TRBV5-6	16	.	TRBJ2-2	few	TGTGCCAGCAGCCCCTGGGGGAGACTTACCACCGGGGAGCTGTTTTTT	CASSPWGRLTTGELFF
TRBV5-1	14	TRBD2	TRBJ2-7	few	TGCGCCAGCAGCTTGGGGGGAGGGGAAACCGAGCAGTACTTC	CASSLGGGETEQYF
TRBV4-3	17	TRBD2	TRBJ2-1	.	TGCGCCAGCAGCCAATTCTCTAGCGGGGGCTCCTACAATGAGCAGTTCTTC	CASSQFSSGGSYNEQFF
TRBV5-6	11	.	TRBJ2-5	.	TGTGCCAGCAGCTTTGGGGAGACCCAGTACTTC	CASSFGETQYF
TRBV7-2	14	.	TRBJ1-2	once	TGTGCCAGCAGCCCGGAGGGGGGTAGGGGTGGCTACACCTTC	CASSPEGGRGGYTF
TRBV6-1	11	.	TRBJ2-7	.	TGTGCCAGCACAAGGACCTACGAGCAGTACTTC	CASTRTYEQYF
TRBV7-2	13	.	TRBJ1-1	.	TGTGCCAGCAGCTGGGCAGGGTACACTGAAGCTTTCTTT	CASSWAGYTEAFF
TRBV4-1	15	TRBD2	TRBJ2-1	.	TGCGCCAGCAGCCAAGGGACTAGCGGGAGGTTGGAGCAGTTCTTC	CASSQGTSGRLEQFF
TRBV10-1	17	.	TRBJ2-1	.	TGCGCCAGCAGCCCCGGTGGGGCCAAGAGCTCCTACAATGAGCAGTTCTTC	CASSPGGAKSSYNEQFF
TRBV5-6	14	.	TRBJ1-5	.	TGTGCCAGCAGCTTGGGGACAGCTAATCAGCCCCAGCATTTT	CASSLGTANQPQHF
TRBV30	11	.	TRBJ2-1	.	TGTGCCTGGAAAAGTCGCAATGAGCAGTTCTTC	CAWKSRNEQFF
TRBV6-9	15	.	TRBJ1-6	.	TGTGCCAGCAGTAAACCGGGCCCCCAACCTTCACCCCTCCACTTT	CASSKPGPQPSPLHF
TRBV29-1	11	.	TRBJ2-7	.	TGCAGCGTTGAATATTACTACGAGCAGTACTTC	CSVEYYYEQYF
TRBV11-2	15	.	TRBJ2-5	.	TGTGCCAGCAGTCAAAGACCGGGACTCCAACCAACCCAGTACTTC	CASSQRPGLQPTQYF
TRBV19	15	TRBD1	TRBJ1-5	once	TGTGCCAGTAGTCCCAGGACAGGGGGCAATCAGCCCCAGCATTTT	CASSPRTGGNQPQHF
TRBV7-9	13	.	TRBJ1-1	.	TGTGCCAGCAGCCGACCGGGGAACACTGAAGCTTTCTTT	CASSRPGNTEAFF
TRBV5-5	12	.	TRBJ2-1	.	TGTGCCAGCAGCTTGCAGGGGTATGAGCAGTTCTTC	CASSLQGYEQFF
TRBV18	14	.	TRBJ1-5	.	TGTGCCAGCTCACTCGGGACGCAAGGGAGTCCCCAGCATTTT	CASSLGTQGSPQHF
TRBV7-2	14	TRBD2	TRBJ2-5	few	TGTGCCAGCAGCCCCGCGGGGGAACAAGAGACCCAGTACTTC	CASSPAGEQETQYF
TRBV11-2	15	.	TRBJ1-3	.	TGTACCAGCAGCTTAGGTTCGACATTTGGAAACACCATATATTTT	CTSSLGSTFGNTIYF
TRBV19	17	.	TRBJ2-1	.	TGTGCCAGTAGCCCATCGTCACCTACGTTGGGCTTGGGTGAGCAGTTCTTC	CASSPSSPTLGLGEQFF
TRBV2	14	TRBD2	TRBJ2-3	.	TGTGCCAGCAGGGCAGGACTAGTGTTGGATACGCAGTATTTT	CASRAGLVLDTQYF
TRBV4-1	20	TRBD1	TRBJ1-5	few	TGCGCCAGCAGCCAAGATAAGATGTCCAGGGGGTGGGTGAGCAATCAGCCCCAGCATTTT	CASSQDKMSRGWVSNQPQHF
TRBV4-3	18	TRBD2	TRBJ2-7	.	TGCGCCAGCAGCCGAGGGACTAGCGGGGGGGCCGCTCCCTACGAGCAGTACTTC	CASSRGTSGGAAPYEQYF
TRBV7-3	14	.	TRBJ2-5	.	TGTGCCAGCAGCTTAACCGGGACACGAGAGACCCAGTACTTC	CASSLTGTRETQYF
TRBV9	14	.	TRBJ2-7	.	TGTGCCAGCAGCGTAGATCCGGAAGCCTACGAGCAGTACTTC	CASSVDPEAYEQYF
TRBV12-5	13	TRBD1	TRBJ1-5	.	TGTGCTAGTGGTTTGGTACAGGGGAGCGTCCAGCATTTT	CASGLVQGSVQHF
TRBV7-2	14	.	TRBJ1-2	once	TGTGCCAGCAGCTCCGGGCGGGGAGGGGATGGCTACACCTTC	CASSSGRGGDGYTF
TRBV7-6	16	.	TRBJ2-2	.	TGTGCCAGCAGCTTAGGTCAGGGGGGTTCGACCGGGGAGCTGTTTTTT	CASSLGQGGSTGELFF
TRBV2	13	.	TRBJ1-5	.	TGTGCCAGCAAAACTCGTGACAATCAGCCCCAGCATTTT	CASKTRDNQPQHF
TRBV5-1	16	TRBD1	TRBJ2-4	.	TGCGCCAGCAGCTTACGACCGGGACAGGGGGAAAACATTCAGTACTTC	CASSLRPGQGENIQYF
TRBV27	16	TRBD1	TRBJ1-1	few	TGTGCCAGCAGTTCCCCAGCGACAGGGGTGAACACTGAAGCTTTCTTT	CASSSPATGVNTEAFF
TRBV6-1	14	.	TRBJ1-1	.	TGTGCCAGCAGCCCCGCAGGGCTGAACACTGAAGCTTTCTTT	CASSPAGLNTEAFF
TRBV6-1	15	.	TRBJ2-7	.	TGTGCCAGCAGCAGGGGCGGGACTAACCAATACGAGCAGTACTTC	CASSRGGTNQYEQYF
TRBV30	13	.	TRBJ2-1	.	TGTGCCTGGAGCGAGGGGTCGTACAATGAGCAGTTCTTC	CAWSEGSYNEQFF